These 27 T cell receptor beta chains came from one sample sequenced in a study of CD8 T cells in Susac syndrome. Random hexamers were used to reverse transcribe the RNA input (about 0.5 to 1 ug). TCRdb re-analysed the immunoSEQ multiplex PCR reads in MiXCR, keeping a single row per CDR3 protein. The sample consists of approximately 190,000 distinct CDR3 sequences, about 95% of them appearing once. Material for sequencing was CD8+ T cells from PBMCs. These receptor sequences come from a human donor with Susac syndrome.

The chain has TRBV20-1 and TRBJ2-3; 14 nucleotides align to TRBD2. This CDR3 region has 17 residues. Germline CDR1 is DFQATT and CDR2 is SNEGSKA (reference sequence). The junction had 8 bases not matched to a gene; V was cut back by 6 bases and J by 0 bases. DNA for the CDR3: TGCAGTGCCGAGGGACTAGCGGGAGAGCCTAGCACAGATACGCAGTATTTT. This gives the protein CSAEGLAGEPSTDTQYF.

J is TRBJ1-6 and V is TRBV9; D perhaps matches TRBD1 (5 bases). Germline CDR1 reads SGDLS; CDR2 reads YYNGEE. Trimming took 5 bases from V and 5 from J, leaving 14 bases between them. The CDR3 sequence is 15 residues long. This CDR3 is CASSRGVVDNSPLHF. The CDR3 DNA reads as TGTGCCAGCAGTCGGGGGGTGGTGGATAATTCACCCCTCCACTTT.

The rearrangement links TRBV12-3 or TRBV12-4 to TRBJ2-2; D is undetermined. Deletions cut 6 bases from V and 4 bases from J, with 15 bases between. This CDR3 is 15 amino acids long. The CDR3: CASSYPSGGTGELFF. DNA of the CDR3: TGTGCCAGCAGCTACCCGTCGGGTGGCACCGGGGAGCTGTTTTTT.

The CDR3 DNA reads TGTGCCAGCAGTGAAAACCCGGGGGGGTACGAGCAGTACTTC. This gives the protein CASSENPGGYEQYF. The J gene is TRBJ2-7, the V gene TRBV25-1, with TRBD2 matching 8 bases. The V segment lost 2 bases and the J segment 4 bases; nucleotides outside the gene matches: 4. Germline values: CDR1 MGHDK, CDR2 SYGVNS. The CDR3 is 14 residues long.

The rearrangement joins TRBV2 to TRBJ2-1, with 9 bases aligning to TRBD2. There are 15 residues in the CDR3. CDR1 and CDR2 from the germline V gene are SNHLY and FYNNEI. The ends lost 2 bases at V and 7 bases at J; junction bases unmatched: 6. CDR3 DNA: TGTGCCAGCAGTGAACTAGCGGGAAGGGGGAATGAGCAGTTCTTC. As protein: CASSELAGRGNEQFF.

This rearrangement joins TRBV4-1 to TRBJ1-2; unclear D gene. Trimming pared 0 bases from V and 0 bases from J, leaving 8 bases between. Germline V CDR1 and CDR2: MGHRA, YSYEKL. The CDR3 contains 15 residues. CDR3 nucleotide sequence: TGCGCCAGCAGCCAAGAACCGATAGCTAACTATGGCTACACCTTC. Translation gives CASSQEPIANYGYTF.

The chain's CDR3 is CASSSQGAEQPQHF. In nucleotides, the CDR3 is TGTGCCAGCAGCTCACAGGGGGCTGAGCAGCCCCAGCATTTT. The chain employs TRBV7-9 and TRBJ1-5, with TRBD1 matching over 9 bases. Germline trimming cut 4 bases from V and 7 bases from J; bases unmatched to any gene: 5. The CDR3 extends over 14 amino acids. The germline CDR1 and CDR2 sequences are SEHNR and FQNEAQ (reference sequence). The variable domain in full, completed from reference TRBV7-9 and TRBJ1-5, reads DTGVSQNPRHKITKRGQNVTFRCDPISEHNRLYWYRQTLGQGPEFLTYFQNEAQLEKSRLLSDRFSAERPKGSFSTLEIQRTEQGDSAMYLCASSSQGAEQPQHFGDGTRLSIL.

V gene TRBV6-2 or TRBV6-3 combines with J gene TRBJ2-1, with D hard to call. The V and J ends lost 4 bases and 5 bases respectively, with 12 bases between them. Germline CDR1 reads MNHEY; CDR2 reads SVGEGT. The CDR3 is 14 residues long. DNA of the CDR3: TGTGCCAGCAGTTGGTTAGCAAGACACAATGAGCAGTTCTTC. This sequence encodes CASSWLARHNEQFF.

V and J are TRBV6-5 and TRBJ1-4; D gene uncertain. Germline values: CDR1 MNHEY, CDR2 SVGAGI. The V end was cut by 8 bases, the J end by 0 bases, with 10 bases between. The CDR3 consists of 14 residues. CDR3 sequence reads: CASSDTATNEKLFF. In nucleotides, the CDR3 is TGTGCCAGCTCTGACACCGCAACTAATGAAAAACTGTTTTTT.

The CDR3 region has the DNA TGCAGTGCTGGGCTTTGGAGACCAGCAGGAGATACGCAGTATTTT. This translates into CSAGLWRPAGDTQYF. The genes are TRBV20-1 and TRBJ2-3; D not resolved. The germline CDR1 and CDR2 sequences are DFQATT and SNEGSKA (reference sequence). The V end lost 5 bases, the J end lost 5 bases, and 20 bases lay between the germline ends. This CDR3 comprises 15 residues.

The chain joins TRBV9 to TRBJ1-4, with D uncertain. Germline-derived CDR1 and CDR2 are SGDLS and YYNGEE. V dropped 0 bases and J dropped 5 bases, with 11 bases sitting between them. The CDR3 totals 15 residues. The CDR3 region is CASSVGVAQNEKLFF. The CDR3 DNA follows: TGTGCCAGCAGCGTAGGGGTCGCTCAAAATGAAAAACTGTTTTTT.

This chain uses TRBV14 with TRBJ2-5; D remains unclear. This CDR3 comprises 14 residues. The ends were cut back, 0 bases at V and 3 bases at J, with 8 bases in the middle. The germline gives CDR1 SGHDN, CDR2 FVKESK. Written as DNA, the CDR3 is TGTGCCAGCAGCCAAGATGAAAACGAAGAGACCCAGTACTTC. Translated: CASSQDENEETQYF.

The chain carries TRBV4-1 and TRBJ1-6, with 10 bases that match TRBD1. J lost 7 bases, V lost 4 bases, and 13 bases had no gene match. CDR1 MGHRA and CDR2 YSYEKL come from the germline V gene. The CDR3 is 18 amino acids. DNA of the CDR3: TGCGCCAGCAGCCTTATTATCCGGGACAGGGGTGAAAATTCACCCCTCCACTTT. Translation gives CASSLIIRDRGENSPLHF.

This chain connects TRBV7-3 to TRBJ2-3, with unresolved D. With 2 bases removed from V and 2 bases from J, the gap between germline ends came to 11 bases. This CDR3 has 15 residues. Germline-derived CDR1 and CDR2 are SGHTA and FQGTGA. CDR3 bases: TGTGCCAGCAGCTTACAAGCTGGCATCACAGATACGCAGTATTTT. This codes for CASSLQAGITDTQYF. Based on the CDR3 plus reference TRBV7-3 and TRBJ2-3, the full variable domain is GAGVSQTPSNKVTEKGKYVELRCDPISGHTALYWYRQSLGQGPEFLIYFQGTGAADDSGLPNDRFFAVRPEGSVSTLKIQRTERGDSAVYLCASSLQAGITDTQYFGPGTRLTVL.

The V and J genes are TRBV4-1 and TRBJ1-4, with 7 bases matching TRBD1. The V and J ends lost 1 base and 3 bases, in that order; junction bases with no gene match: 2. The CDR3 has 15 amino acids. Germline CDR1 is MGHRA and CDR2 is YSYEKL. CDR3 DNA: TGCGCCAGCAGCCAAGGACAGGGTTCTAATGAAAAACTGTTTTTT. Its protein is CASSQGQGSNEKLFF.

The CDR3: CASGVAGGLWETQYF. The CDR3 bases are TGTGCCAGCGGGGTAGCGGGGGGCCTGTGGGAGACCCAGTACTTC. This sequence joins TRBV11-2 and TRBJ2-5, with 10 bases matching TRBD2. Trimming took 8 bases from V and 5 from J; bases not matched to a gene: 11. This CDR3 is built from 15 residues. Germline V CDR1 and CDR2: SGHAT, FQNNGV.

As DNA, the CDR3 is TGTGCCAGCAGCCACAATCATTTCGGGACAGGATGGGATGAGCAGTTCTTC. This codes for CASSHNHFGTGWDEQFF. The chain carries TRBV3-1 and TRBJ2-1, with 8 positions matching TRBD1. There are 17 residues in the CDR3. J was trimmed by 8 bases and V by 3 bases; bases with no gene match: 15. Germline V gene sequence: CDR1 LGHDT, CDR2 YNNKEL (reference sequence).

V and J are TRBV20-1 and TRBJ2-3, with TRBD2 matching 14 bases. The CDR3 has 22 amino acids. With V trimmed by 1 base and J by 0 bases, 18 bases remained unmatched. Germline V CDR1 and CDR2: DFQATT, SNEGSKA (reference sequence). In DNA, the CDR3 is TGCAGTGCTAGAGTTCGACCGGGACTAGCGGGAGTGGGTTGGGCTAGCACAGATACGCAGTATTTT. Translation: CSARVRPGLAGVGWASTDTQYF.

The chain combines TRBV14 with TRBJ1-2; no clear D gene. With 5 bases removed from V and 2 bases from J, the gap between germline ends came to 9 bases. The CDR3 spans 13 residues. Germline V CDR1 and CDR2: SGHDN, FVKESK. The CDR3 nucleotides read TGTGCCAGCAGCGGTTCGTCGAACTATGGCTACACCTTC. It yields the protein CASSGSSNYGYTF.

V and J are TRBV7-6 and TRBJ2-2; possibly TRBD2 for D (6 bases). There are 14 residues in the CDR3. Trimming left V 11 bases short and J 5 bases short, with 18 bases between. CDR1 and CDR2 (germline): SGHVS, FNYEAQ. CDR3 in amino acids: CACVPRGLTGELFF. CDR3 DNA sequence: TGTGCCTGCGTCCCGCGGGGCTTAACCGGGGAGCTGTTTTTT.

The genes are TRBV12-3 or TRBV12-4 and TRBJ1-3; D not resolved. V dropped 10 bases and J dropped 0 bases, with 7 bases sitting between them. The CDR3 is 12 residues long. The CDR3 reads CANQHSGNTIYF. In nucleotides, the CDR3 is TGTGCCAACCAGCACTCTGGAAACACCATATATTTT.

The CDR3 protein is CASSQGPITTNEKLFF. CDR3 in DNA: TGCGCCAGCAGCCAGGGGCCTATAACAACTAATGAAAAACTGTTTTTT. The J gene is TRBJ1-4, the V gene TRBV4-1; the D gene is possibly TRBD1 (5 bases). V lost 3 bases and J lost 0, with 11 bases in between. Germline assignment: CDR1 MGHRA and CDR2 YSYEKL. The CDR3 has 16 amino acids.

The V call is TRBV29-1, the J call TRBJ2-3; D uncertain. Germline V gene data show CDR1 as SQVTM and CDR2 as ANQGSEA. The CDR3 spans 13 residues. V was trimmed by 4 bases and J by 0 bases, leaving 8 bases between them. CDR3 sequence: CSVVSYSTDTQYF. The CDR3 region has the DNA TGCAGCGTTGTATCGTACAGCACAGATACGCAGTATTTT.

The chain couples TRBV10-3 to TRBJ1-4, with D tentatively TRBD1 (6 bases). The germline V gene encodes CDR1 ENHRY and CDR2 SYGVKD. CDR3 length: 13 residues. V was pared by 10 bases and J by 5 bases, with 14 bases between. The CDR3 region is CATQDRLNEKLFF. The CDR3 bases are TGTGCCACCCAAGACAGGCTAAATGAAAAACTGTTTTTT.

The chain recombines TRBV11-3 with TRBJ2-1, with no clear D. Trimming pared 6 bases from V and 9 bases from J, leaving 15 bases between. CDR1 is SGHNT and CDR2 is YENEEA in the germline V gene. This CDR3 has 13 amino acids. The CDR3 sequence is CASRGSQGGEQFF. The CDR3 DNA sequence: TGTGCCAGCAGAGGAAGCCAAGGCGGTGAGCAGTTCTTC. The complete variable domain, with remaining parts taken from reference TRBV11-3 and TRBJ2-1, reads EAGVVQSPRYKIIEKKQPVAFWCNPISGHNTLYWYLQNLGQGPELLIRYENEEAVDDSQLPKDRFSAERLKGVDSTLKIQPAELGDSAVYLCASRGSQGGEQFFGPGTRLTVL.

The gene calls are TRBV9 and TRBJ2-2; D possibly corresponds to TRBD1 (6 bases). This CDR3 is 15 amino acids long. Trimming left V 5 bases short and J 5 bases short, with 16 bases between. Per the germline V gene, CDR1 is SGDLS and CDR2 is YYNGEE. The chain's CDR3 is CASSEQGLGTGELFF. CDR3 nucleotides: TGTGCCAGCAGTGAACAGGGCCTTGGGACCGGGGAGCTGTTTTTT. The whole variable domain, remainder taken from reference TRBV9 and TRBJ2-2, is DSGVTQTPKHLITATGQRVTLRCSPRSGDLSVYWYQQSLDQGLQFLIQYYNGEERAKGNILERFSAQQFPDLHSELNLSSLELGDSALYFCASSEQGLGTGELFFGEGSRLTVL.

The chain recombines TRBV19 with TRBJ1-5, with 8 bases matching TRBD1. Losses at the gene ends were 6 bases for V and 4 bases for J; bases not matched to a gene: 2. Germline V gene lookup returns CDR1 LNHDA and CDR2 SQIVND (reference sequence). The CDR3 is made up of 13 amino acids. In DNA, the CDR3 is TGTGCCAGTAGCAGGGACAGGAATCAGCCCCAGCATTTT. It is translated as CASSRDRNQPQHF.